What follows are 2 T cell receptor beta chains derived from one specimen sequenced in a study of cytomegalovirus exposure and HLA in healthy donors listed by TCRdb under 2017. Receptors were amplified or captured by the immunoSEQ multiplex PCR assay. For the multiplex PCR, a mixture combining 60 forward primers for TCR Vbeta segments and 13 reverse primers for TCR Jbeta segments was used. Not all clones reach the TCRdb copy of this immuneACCESS table, which keeps in-frame sequences only. Checked studies attribute under half of the gap to unresolved V genes and leave the rest unexplained. Recorded for this sample are 150,000 to 200,000 clones; over 70% of them occurred a single time. The leading ten clones occupy 0.5% of the sample. Input material: PBMCs. These receptor sequences come from a woman between 50 and 59 years old in good health and CMV-seronegative.

The chain's CDR3 is CASSAHRGAIQETQYF. As DNA, the CDR3 is TGTGCCAGCAGCGCTCACAGGGGGGCTATCCAAGAGACCCAGTACTTC. The chain carries TRBV9 and TRBJ2-5; 8 nucleotides match TRBD1. CDR1 is SGDLS and CDR2 is YYNGEE in the germline V gene. After removal of 3 bases from V and 1 base from J, the junction contained 8 bases not matched to a gene. There are 16 residues in the CDR3.

V usage is TRBV28 and J usage is TRBJ2-7; a weak D match, TRBD1 (6 bases). The CDR3 contains 23 residues. CDR1 and CDR2 from the germline V gene are MDHEN and SYDVKM. V was pared by 5 bases and J by 1 base, with 39 bases between. This CDR3 reads CASSPGAWTAAPKQNPFSYEQYF. CDR3 DNA sequence: TGTGCCAGCAGTCCCGGGGCATGGACAGCGGCGCCGAAACAGAATCCGTTTTCCTACGAGCAGTACTTC.